This T cell receptor beta chain was sequenced during a study of T cell responses to AZD1222 COVID-19 vaccine. The germline gives CDR1 LGHNA, CDR2 YNFKEQ. Trimming left V 2 bases short and J 1 base short, with 8 bases between. The CDR3 length is 14 residues. The study's findings and limits: Females outnumbered males among donors, who were mostly white British; clonal diversity was possibly underestimated. Close to half of all spike-specific TCRs reportedly target regions of the variants that are unmutated. Spike-specific TCR breadth and depth both grew after two AZD1222 doses. At baseline, seropositivity was found in only a handful of AZD1222 recipients.

Turning to this clone: What it recognizes is unknown.

The repertoire was sequenced with immunoSEQ multiplex PCR; TCRdb's copy has only in-frame clones and lacks some. The sample has approximately 150,000 clones, 80% to 95% seen once. The source was peripheral blood, collected on day 0 of AZD1222 vaccination. The chain couples TRBV4-2 to TRBJ1-1, with a tentative D call TRBD1 (6 bases). The clonotype was recovered from an adult in good health. The CDR3 loop reads CASSQMGQNTEAFF. In DNA, the CDR3 is TGTGCCAGCAGCCAAATGGGACAGAACACTGAAGCTTTCTTT.